This T cell receptor beta chain stems from a study of beta chain features in type 1 diabetes. The investigators reverse transcribed all of the isolated RNA, so they sequenced expressed TCRB transcripts. Mean read depth for naive, central memory and regulatory T cell samples was approximately 3.57 million reads. The method was immunoSEQ multiplex PCR; TCRdb's version includes in-frame clones alone and lacks a portion of them. Of roughly 450,000 clones listed, approximately 15% are singletons. CDR3 size: 18 residues. The V gene's germline CDR1 is SGHRS and CDR2 YFSETQ. The V and J ends lost 0 bases and 8 bases respectively, with 21 bases between them. Regarding the study as a whole: Shortening of TCRB CDR3s, moderate but significant, appeared in all four CD4+ subsets of Type 1 diabetes patients.

This clone occurred a few times. The antigen is unknown. The sequenced sample was naive CD4+ T cells from blood. The TCR sequence derives from a man aged 25-40 years in good health. The V and J genes are TRBV5-1 and TRBJ1-6; a possible D gene is TRBD1 (6 bases). The CDR3 coding sequence is TGCGCCAGCAGCTTGGGCCGGTCCACAGGGCGGTTTGATTCACCCCTCCACTTT. Its translation: CASSLGRSTGRFDSPLHF.